The T cell receptor (beta chain) under discussion was sequenced for a study of blood T cell repertoires in COVID-19. In the study overall: Italy, Spain and the United States were the sources of the convalescent and acute COVID-19 samples. T cells, B-cell-depleted T cells, or PBMCs provided the cDNA or gDNA that served as material.

Study processing details: It was from reference gene primer amplification that nucleated cell counts were estimated. The protocol was immunoSEQ multiplex PCR, while the TCRdb copy is restricted to in-frame clones and leaves out a portion. From that table come the V and J calls and clone size; the DNA was used to work out D and trimming. Of roughly 250,000 clones in the sample, 81% were seen once. The CDR3 is 14 amino acids. V lost 8 bases, J lost 9 bases, and 11 bases stayed unmatched. Germline CDR1 is SGHTA and CDR2 is FQGNSA. This TCR was sampled from a woman aged 60-75 years with active or convalescent COVID-19. The chain joins TRBV7-2 to TRBJ2-1; 9 positions match TRBD2. Material: peripheral blood. The CDR3 loop is CASGRGGAFGEQFF. In DNA, the CDR3 is TGTGCCAGCGGCCGCGGGGGGGCCTTTGGTGAGCAGTTCTTC.